Presented here are 30 T cell receptor beta chains from one specimen sequenced in a study of blood T cells in healthy people across ages. Then a second PCR, running about 7 to 11 cycles, was carried out with a sample-barcoded 5' primer and a J-beta primer mix. One entry per CDR3 protein results from TCRdb running MiXCR on the 5' RACE reads. The table has around 2 million distinct CDR3 sequences, roughly two fifths seen once. What was sequenced was blood. The receptors here all came from a human donor in good health.

The gene calls are TRBV21-1 and TRBJ2-2. TRBV21-1 is marked as a pseudogene. The CDR3 spans 13 residues. The CDR3, as DNA: TGTGCCAGCAGAGCTCAGGTCACCGGGGAGCTGTTTTTT. Its translation is CASRAQVTGELFF.

V is TRBV7-3 and J is TRBJ1-2, with a possible D match to TRBD1 (5 bases). This CDR3 region has 17 residues. V lost 3 bases to trimming and J lost 3 bases, with 20 bases between them. From germline, CDR1 is SGHTA and CDR2 FQGTGA. The CDR3 DNA is TGTGCCAGCAGCTTCGGCTCCGGGGGTTTGGTCCACTATGGCTACACCTTC. This codes for CASSFGSGGLVHYGYTF.

The table lists this clonotype with a few counts. The V call is TRBV5-1, the J call TRBJ2-3; 12 nucleotides match TRBD2. Losses at the gene ends were 0 bases for V and 0 bases for J; bases not matched to a gene: 8. CDR1 and CDR2 from the germline V gene are SGHRS and YFSETQ. This CDR3 has 19 residues. Here the CDR3 reads CASSLAETSGGPSTDTQYF. DNA of the CDR3: TGCGCCAGCAGCTTGGCCGAGACTAGCGGGGGCCCAAGCACAGATACGCAGTATTTT.

This clonotype was detected a few times. The chain links TRBV9 to TRBJ2-2; the D is unclear. In germline, CDR1 is SGDLS, CDR2 YYNGEE. The length of the CDR3 is 17 residues. V lost 7 bases and J 3 bases, leaving 22 bases between the germline ends. CDR3 region: CASSPTPADGYTGELFF. The CDR3 region has the DNA TGTGCCAGCTCACCCACCCCGGCGGACGGATACACCGGGGAGCTGTTTTTT.

The chain carries TRBV6-6 and TRBJ2-1; 9 bases fit TRBD2. Germline CDR1 is MNHNY and CDR2 is SVGAGI (reference sequence). J was trimmed by 7 bases and V by 7 bases; bases with no gene match: 11. The CDR3 loop spans 15 amino acids. CDR3: CASTPSSGVTNEQFF. Written as DNA, the CDR3 is TGTGCCAGCACCCCTTCTAGCGGGGTGACTAATGAGCAGTTCTTC.

The V gene is TRBV5-1, the J gene TRBJ2-3; D not resolved. This CDR3 comprises 14 residues. Germline V gene data show CDR1 as SGHRS and CDR2 as YFSETQ. Trimming pared 6 bases from V and 4 bases from J, leaving 15 bases between. CDR3 DNA sequence: TGCGCCAGCATCCTGAAACAAGTGGCAGATACGCAGTATTTT. It specifies CASILKQVADTQYF.

The chain uses TRBV7-9 and TRBJ2-2; D unresolved. The ends were cut back, 4 bases at V and 7 bases at J, with 16 bases in the middle. This CDR3 has 15 residues. CDR1 SEHNR and CDR2 FQNEAQ come from the germline V gene (reference sequence). CDR3 amino acids: CASSYSLATIGELFF. In DNA form, the CDR3 reads TGTGCCAGCAGCTACTCACTCGCTACCATCGGGGAGCTGTTTTTT.

The chain links TRBV20-1 to TRBJ1-4, with 7 bases fitting TRBD1. The CDR3 sequence is 13 residues long. The germline V gene encodes CDR1 DFQATT and CDR2 SNEGSKA (reference sequence). With V trimmed by 6 bases and J by 3 bases, 4 bases remained unmatched. The CDR3 region is CSAQTGSNEKLFF. DNA for the CDR3: TGCAGTGCCCAGACAGGGTCTAATGAAAAACTGTTTTTT.

J is TRBJ2-3 and V is TRBV6-1; 7 nucleotides agree with TRBD1. The CDR3 totals 14 residues. Germline CDR1 reads MNHNS; CDR2 reads SASEGT. The junction had 11 bases not matched to a gene; V was cut back by 6 bases and J by 8 bases. CDR3 amino acids: CASRTIQGPATQYF. The CDR3 nucleotides read TGTGCCAGCAGGACCATACAGGGGCCAGCTACGCAGTATTTT.

This rearrangement joins TRBV7-9 to TRBJ1-1; 8 nucleotides align to TRBD1. Germline V gene data show CDR1 as SEHNR and CDR2 as FQNEAQ (reference sequence). Losses at the gene ends were 7 bases for V and 1 base for J; bases not matched to a gene: 5. The CDR3 contains 14 residues. CDR3 loop: CASTSGTGNTEAFF. As DNA, the CDR3 is TGTGCCAGCACATCCGGGACAGGGAACACTGAAGCTTTCTTT.

V usage is TRBV7-3 and J usage is TRBJ2-6; the D gene could be TRBD1 or TRBD2 (7 bases each). Trimming pared 1 base from V and 0 bases from J, leaving 16 bases between. This CDR3 region has 19 residues. CDR1 is SGHTA and CDR2 is FQGTGA in the germline V gene. The CDR3 DNA is TGTGCCAGCAGCTTAATTCCAGGGGGGGACGTCTCTGGGGCCAACGTCCTGACTTTC. Translated, it gives CASSLIPGGDVSGANVLTF.

The rearrangement links TRBV20-1 to TRBJ2-3; D is uncertain. Trimming took off 0 bases at V and 4 bases at J, with 11 bases between the two ends. The CDR3 is 14 amino acids. The germline CDR1 and CDR2 sequences are DFQATT and SNEGSKA (reference sequence). The CDR3: CSARDPPWADTQYF. The CDR3 DNA reads as TGCAGTGCTAGAGATCCCCCCTGGGCAGATACGCAGTATTTT.

This chain joins TRBV20-1 and TRBJ1-5; 7 bases are shared with TRBD1. Losses at the gene ends were 1 base for V and 7 bases for J; bases not matched to a gene: 7. The CDR3 has 14 residues. From germline, CDR1 is DFQATT and CDR2 SNEGSKA (reference sequence). The CDR3 reads CSARVGRGGQPQHF. CDR3 nucleotide sequence: TGCAGTGCTAGAGTGGGCAGGGGGGGCCAGCCCCAGCATTTT.

This clonotype has only a few counts. Compared with germline, one end of the junction differs, possibly owing to a read error. CDR3 sequence reads: CASSLHALNGQESQYF. CDR3 nucleotides: TGTGCCAGCAGCCTCCACGCCCTGAACGGCCAAGAGTCCCAGTACTTC. The chain uses TRBV7-9 and TRBJ2-5; D is ambiguous. The CDR3 totals 16 residues. CDR1 SEHNR and CDR2 FQNEAQ come from the germline V gene (reference sequence).

For this clonotype: At one end, the junction sequence differs from germline, possibly due to a read error. J is TRBJ1-4 and V is TRBV10-2, with D unresolved. Germline-derived CDR1 and CDR2 are WSHSY and SAAADI. The CDR3 contains 14 residues. CDR3 amino acids: CASNEGTTHEKLFF. CDR3 bases: TGCGCCAGCAATGAGGGCACGACCCATGAAAAACTGTTTTTT.

This sequence joins TRBV6-2 or TRBV6-3 and TRBJ2-3; D unresolved. Trimming removed 0 bases at V and 7 bases at J, with 20 bases between. Germline-derived CDR1 and CDR2 are MNHEY and SVGEGT. This CDR3 is built from 17 residues. CDR3 region: CASSYSKWALYNNTQYF. The CDR3 DNA is TGTGCCAGCAGTTACTCAAAATGGGCACTCTACAACAATACGCAGTATTTT.

This clonotype was recorded a few times. V is TRBV5-1 and J is TRBJ2-1; 7 bases agree with TRBD1. The CDR3 totals 14 residues. CDR1 and CDR2 from the germline V gene are SGHRS and YFSETQ. The ends lost 6 bases at V and 7 bases at J; junction bases unmatched: 10. The CDR3 protein is CASIPGGVGNEQFF. In DNA, the CDR3 is TGCGCCAGCATACCAGGGGGTGTCGGGAATGAGCAGTTCTTC.

This sequence joins TRBV7-9 and TRBJ1-5; no reliable D call. The germline V and J ends were trimmed by 6 bases and 5 bases, with 11 bases remaining between them. The CDR3 is 13 residues long. Germline values: CDR1 SEHNR, CDR2 FQNEAQ (reference sequence). The CDR3 nucleotides read TGTGCCAGCAGACAGTCCTCCGATCAGCCCCAGCATTTT. Its translation: CASRQSSDQPQHF.

At least ten counts were recorded for this clonotype. This chain connects TRBV7-9 to TRBJ2-3; D call uncertain. V shed 5 bases and J shed 4 bases, with 4 bases lying between them. The CDR3 runs 11 residues. Germline V lookup: CDR1 SEHNR, CDR2 FQNEAQ (reference sequence). The CDR3 DNA reads as TGTGCCAGCAGCACATCAGATACGCAGTATTTT. It specifies CASSTSDTQYF.

V gene TRBV6-5 combines with J gene TRBJ1-1, with D perhaps TRBD1 (5 bases). The V and J ends lost 7 bases and 5 bases respectively, with 17 bases between them. Germline V gene lookup returns CDR1 MNHEY and CDR2 SVGAGI. CDR3 length: 14 amino acids. The CDR3 spells CASTQTEDGTEAFF. CDR3 DNA: TGTGCCAGCACCCAGACAGAGGACGGAACTGAAGCTTTCTTT.

The chain couples TRBV6-5 to TRBJ2-5, with D unclear. The end of the DNA fits TRBJ2-7 better, so the J call may be wrong. Germline V gene data show CDR1 as MNHEY and CDR2 as SVGAGI. The CDR3 consists of 14 residues. The CDR3 region has the DNA TGTGCCAGCAGTTACTCGGAATCGTTCTCCGAGCAGTACTTC. Its translation: CASSYSESFSEQYF.

This rearrangement joins TRBV6-1 to TRBJ1-2; no reliable D call. The CDR3 contains 12 residues. The germline V and J ends were trimmed by 7 bases and 6 bases, with 12 bases remaining between them. CDR1 is MNHNS and CDR2 is SASEGT in the germline V gene. The DNA of the CDR3 is TGTGCCAGCACGGAGTTTGGGGATGGCTACACCTTC. Its translation: CASTEFGDGYTF.

J is TRBJ1-4 and V is TRBV7-9; no clear D. V dropped 3 bases and J dropped 3 bases, with 8 bases sitting between them. Germline assignment: CDR1 SEHNR and CDR2 FQNEAQ (reference sequence). The CDR3 runs to 14 residues. CDR3 region: CASSFSPSNEKLFF. The CDR3, as DNA: TGTGCCAGCAGCTTCAGCCCCTCTAATGAAAAACTGTTTTTT.

The genes are TRBV12-3 or TRBV12-4 and TRBJ2-3; TRBD1 aligns across 9 bases. Trimming at V came to 5 bases and at J to 1 base, leaving 7 bases not matched to a gene. This CDR3 has 16 amino acids. The CDR3 DNA reads TGTGCCAGCAGTCCCAACAGGGGGCAAGGCACAGATACGCAGTATTTT. Protein product: CASSPNRGQGTDTQYF.

This clonotype has more than one count but fewer than ten. The chain is built from TRBV7-3 and TRBJ2-3; D is tentatively TRBD1 or TRBD2 (6 bases each). Germline CDR1 is SGHTA and CDR2 is FQGTGA. V was shortened by 1 base and J by 5 bases, with 28 bases between the two germline ends. This CDR3 comprises 20 residues. The CDR3 coding sequence is TGTGCCAGCAGCTTAAACGGCCAGATCCTTGGGGGGCGATGGGAAGATACGCAGTATTTT. Amino acid sequence: CASSLNGQILGGRWEDTQYF.

This clonotype occurred once. The chain links TRBV7-2 to TRBJ1-6; D remains unclear. V lost 2 bases to trimming and J lost 9 bases, with 11 bases between them. The CDR3 is made up of 14 amino acids. Germline loops: CDR1 SGHTA, CDR2 FQGNSA. The CDR3 DNA reads TGTGCCAGCAGCTTATTAGAGATTTCTTCACCCCTCCACTTT. The encoded protein is CASSLLEISSPLHF.

The chain joins TRBV7-2 to TRBJ1-2; D perhaps matches TRBD1 (5 bases). Germline V gives CDR1 SGHTA, CDR2 FQGNSA. V was shortened by 1 base and J by 5 bases, with 11 bases between the two germline ends. The CDR3 is made up of 14 amino acids. CDR3 coding DNA: TGTGCCAGCAGCTTAGTTGACAGTCGATATGGCTACACCTTC. It translates to CASSLVDSRYGYTF.

The chain employs TRBV7-9 and TRBJ1-6; D gene ambiguous. V was pared by 3 bases and J by 3 bases, with 15 bases between. This CDR3 is 17 amino acids long. CDR1 and CDR2 (germline): SEHNR, FQNEAQ (reference sequence). CDR3 region: CASSFMEGGFYNSPLHF. The CDR3 DNA is TGTGCCAGCAGCTTCATGGAGGGAGGATTCTATAATTCACCCCTCCACTTT.

This clonotype turned up a few times. The rearrangement uses TRBV7-2 and TRBJ2-3; 10 bases map to TRBD2. Germline values: CDR1 SGHTA, CDR2 FQGNSA. The V segment lost 4 bases and the J segment 3 bases; nucleotides outside the gene matches: 13. The CDR3 sequence is 18 residues long. The CDR3 nucleotides read TGTGCCAGCAGCTCCTCACCTATGTTTAGCGGGGGGACAGATACGCAGTATTTT. This codes for CASSSSPMFSGGTDTQYF.

The CDR3: CASSQDRSTTRHNEQFF. In DNA, the CDR3 is TGCGCCAGCAGCCAAGATCGGAGCACTACTCGGCACAATGAGCAGTTCTTC. The chain links TRBV4-3 to TRBJ2-7; D call uncertain. The end of the DNA aligns better with TRBJ2-1, so the J call may be wrong. The CDR3 is made up of 17 amino acids. Germline V lookup: CDR1 LGHNA, CDR2 YSLEER.